What follows describes a single TCR beta chain. Its target is unknown. The CDR3 extends over 15 amino acids. CDR1 is MNHNY and CDR2 is SVGAGI in the germline V gene (reference sequence). V was pared by 5 bases and J by 5 bases, with 16 bases between. Libraries were prepared by immunoSEQ multiplex PCR; TCRdb keeps only in-frame clonotypes and omits some of them. Counted here are just over 60,000 clones, around 87% occurring once; the ten biggest clones make up about a sixth. The sample belongs to a study of OX40 agonist ivuxolimab in advanced cancers. Study background: About 40% of patients had received prior checkpoint inhibitor therapy. Partial responses were recorded for three patients, including one with hepatocellular carcinoma and two with cutaneous melanoma.

General study findings and limits: Normalized expansion of T-cell clones was also low for some nonresponders.

Sequences were derived from CD4+ or CD8+ T cells sorted from blood, sampled in a trial of the OX40 agonist ivuxolimab. This sequence originates from an adult with an advanced solid tumor such as melanoma, head and neck, liver or kidney cancer. This chain connects TRBV6-6 to TRBJ1-5; maybe TRBD1 (6 bases). CDR3 DNA: TGTGCCAGCAGTACCAGCGGGGGGGCTTATCAGCCCCAGCATTTT. It codes for CASSTSGGAYQPQHF.